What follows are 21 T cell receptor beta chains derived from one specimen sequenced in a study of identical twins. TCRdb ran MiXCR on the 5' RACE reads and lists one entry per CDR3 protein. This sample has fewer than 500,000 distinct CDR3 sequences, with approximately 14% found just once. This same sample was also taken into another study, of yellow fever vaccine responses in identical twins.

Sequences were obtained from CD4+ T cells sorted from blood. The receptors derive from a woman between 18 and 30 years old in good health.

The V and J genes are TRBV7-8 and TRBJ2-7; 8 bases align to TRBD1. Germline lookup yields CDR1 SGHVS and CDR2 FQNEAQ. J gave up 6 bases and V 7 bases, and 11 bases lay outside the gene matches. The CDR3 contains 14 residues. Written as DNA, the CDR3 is TGTGCCAGCATTAGGACAGGGAAGAGCTCCGAGCAGTACTTC. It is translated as CASIRTGKSSEQYF. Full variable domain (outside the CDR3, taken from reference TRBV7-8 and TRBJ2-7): GAGVSQSPRYKVAKRGQDVALRCDPISGHVSLFWYQQALGQGPEFLTYFQNEAQLDKSGLPSDRFFAERPEGSVSTLKIQRTQQEDSAVYLCASIRTGKSSEQYFGPGTRLTVT.

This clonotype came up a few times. CDR3 DNA: TGTGCCAGCAGTTACTCCACCTTGACTGGAGGGCGCACAGATACGCAGTATTTT. It encodes CASSYSTLTGGRTDTQYF. The chain uses TRBV6-2 or TRBV6-3 and TRBJ2-3; maybe TRBD2 (6 bases). Per germline, CDR1 MNHEY and CDR2 SVGEGT. V gave up 0 bases and J gave up 1 base, with 17 bases separating them. CDR3 length: 18 residues.

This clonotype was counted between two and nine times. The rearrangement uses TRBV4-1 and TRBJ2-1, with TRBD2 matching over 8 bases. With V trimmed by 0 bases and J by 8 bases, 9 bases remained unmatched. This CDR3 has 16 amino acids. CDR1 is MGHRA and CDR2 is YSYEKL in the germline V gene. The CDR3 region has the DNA TGCGCCAGCAGCCAAGAGTCCGGGGGGGCTGATCATGAGCAGTTCTTC. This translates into CASSQESGGADHEQFF.

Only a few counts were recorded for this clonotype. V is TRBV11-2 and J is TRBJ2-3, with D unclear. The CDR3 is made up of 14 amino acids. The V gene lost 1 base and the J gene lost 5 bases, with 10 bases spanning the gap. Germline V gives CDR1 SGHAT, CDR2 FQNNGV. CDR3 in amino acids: CASSLAAVRDTQYF. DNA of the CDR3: TGTGCCAGCAGCTTAGCGGCTGTAAGAGATACGCAGTATTTT.

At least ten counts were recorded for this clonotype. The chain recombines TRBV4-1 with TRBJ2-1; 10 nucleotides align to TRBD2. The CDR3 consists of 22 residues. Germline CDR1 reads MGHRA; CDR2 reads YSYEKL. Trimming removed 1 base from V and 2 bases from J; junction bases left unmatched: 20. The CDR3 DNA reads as TGCGCCAGCAGCCAAGGAGGATCTTTAACTAGCGGGAACAAAAGTACCTACAATGAGCAGTTCTTC. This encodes CASSQGGSLTSGNKSTYNEQFF.

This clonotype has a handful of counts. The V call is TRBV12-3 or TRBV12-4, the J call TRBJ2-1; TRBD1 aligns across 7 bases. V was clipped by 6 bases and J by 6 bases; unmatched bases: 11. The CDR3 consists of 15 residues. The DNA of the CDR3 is TGTGCCAGCAGCTCATCCGGACAGGCGTCCAATGAGCAGTTCTTC. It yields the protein CASSSSGQASNEQFF.

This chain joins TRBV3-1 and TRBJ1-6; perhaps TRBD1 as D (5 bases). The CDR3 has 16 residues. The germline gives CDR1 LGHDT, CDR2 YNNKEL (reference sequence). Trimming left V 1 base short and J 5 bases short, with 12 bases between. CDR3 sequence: CASSQGWGADNSPLHF. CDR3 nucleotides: TGTGCCAGCAGCCAAGGATGGGGCGCTGATAATTCACCCCTCCACTTT.

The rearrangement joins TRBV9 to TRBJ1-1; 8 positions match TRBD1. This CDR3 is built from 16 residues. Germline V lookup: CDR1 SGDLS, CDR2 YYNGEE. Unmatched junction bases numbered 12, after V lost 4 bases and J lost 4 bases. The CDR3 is CASSHGQGARSTEAFF. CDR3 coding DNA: TGTGCCAGCAGCCATGGCCAGGGGGCAAGGAGCACTGAAGCTTTCTTT.

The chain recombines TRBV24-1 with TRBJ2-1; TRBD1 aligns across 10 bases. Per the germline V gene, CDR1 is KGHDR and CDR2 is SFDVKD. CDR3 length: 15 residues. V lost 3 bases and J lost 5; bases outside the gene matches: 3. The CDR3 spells CATSDRQGAHNEQFF. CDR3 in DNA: TGTGCCACCAGTGATCGACAGGGGGCCCACAATGAGCAGTTCTTC.

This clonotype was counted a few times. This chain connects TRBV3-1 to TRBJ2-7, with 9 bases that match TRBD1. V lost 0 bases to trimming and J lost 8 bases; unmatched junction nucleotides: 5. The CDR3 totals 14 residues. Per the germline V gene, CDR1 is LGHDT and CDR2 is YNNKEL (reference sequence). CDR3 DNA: TGTGCCAGCAGCCAAGACGGGGACAGGGTCAAGCAGTACTTC. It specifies CASSQDGDRVKQYF.

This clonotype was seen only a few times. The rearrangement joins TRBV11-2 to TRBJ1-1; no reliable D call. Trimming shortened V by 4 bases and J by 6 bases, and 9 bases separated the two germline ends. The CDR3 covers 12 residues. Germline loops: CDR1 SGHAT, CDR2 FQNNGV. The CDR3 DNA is TGTGCCAGCAGCTCTATCGTCCCTGAAGCTTTCTTT. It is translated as CASSSIVPEAFF.

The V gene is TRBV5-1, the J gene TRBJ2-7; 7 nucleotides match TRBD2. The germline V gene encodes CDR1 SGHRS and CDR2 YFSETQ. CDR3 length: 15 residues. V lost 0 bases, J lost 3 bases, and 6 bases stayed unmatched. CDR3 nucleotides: TGCGCCAGCAGCTTGGTGTCTAGCGGACGCTACGAGCAGTACTTC. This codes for CASSLVSSGRYEQYF.

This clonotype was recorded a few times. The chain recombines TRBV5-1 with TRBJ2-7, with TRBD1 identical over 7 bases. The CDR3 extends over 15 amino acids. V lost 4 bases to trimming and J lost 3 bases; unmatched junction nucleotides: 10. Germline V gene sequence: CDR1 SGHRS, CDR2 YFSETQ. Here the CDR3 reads CASSQGQTTSYEQYF. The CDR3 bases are TGCGCCAGCAGCCAGGGACAGACTACGAGCTACGAGCAGTACTTC.

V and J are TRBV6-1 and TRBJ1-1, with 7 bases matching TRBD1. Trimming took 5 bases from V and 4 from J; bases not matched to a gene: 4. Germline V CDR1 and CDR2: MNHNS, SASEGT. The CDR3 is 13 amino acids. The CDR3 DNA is TGTGCCAGCAGTACGACAGGGATCACTGAAGCTTTCTTT. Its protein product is CASSTTGITEAFF.

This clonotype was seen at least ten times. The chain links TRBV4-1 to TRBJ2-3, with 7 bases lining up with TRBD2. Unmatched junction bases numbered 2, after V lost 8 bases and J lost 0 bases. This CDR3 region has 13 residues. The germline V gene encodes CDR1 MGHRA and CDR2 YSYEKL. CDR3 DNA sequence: TGCGCCAGCGGTAGCGGGAGCACAGATACGCAGTATTTT. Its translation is CASGSGSTDTQYF.

CDR3 protein: CSAKAAPLAGAFTDTQYF. The CDR3 DNA follows: TGCAGTGCCAAAGCAGCCCCGCTAGCGGGAGCTTTCACAGATACGCAGTATTTT. This chain connects TRBV20-1 to TRBJ2-3; 10 bases align to TRBD2. Germline CDR1 reads DFQATT; CDR2 reads SNEGSKA (reference sequence). V dropped 6 bases and J dropped 2; count of bases not matched to a gene: 17. CDR3 size: 18 residues.

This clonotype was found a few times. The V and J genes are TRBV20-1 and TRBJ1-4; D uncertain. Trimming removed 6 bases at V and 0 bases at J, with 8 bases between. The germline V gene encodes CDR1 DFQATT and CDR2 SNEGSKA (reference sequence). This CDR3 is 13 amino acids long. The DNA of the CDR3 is TGCAGTGCCCCGGATACAACTAATGAAAAACTGTTTTTT. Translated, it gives CSAPDTTNEKLFF.

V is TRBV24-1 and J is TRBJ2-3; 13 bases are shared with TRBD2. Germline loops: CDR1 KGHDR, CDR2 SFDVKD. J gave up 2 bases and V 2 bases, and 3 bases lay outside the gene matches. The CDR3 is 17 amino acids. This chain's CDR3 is CATSDSGLAGSTDTQYF. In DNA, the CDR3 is TGTGCCACCAGTGATTCGGGACTAGCGGGATCCACAGATACGCAGTATTTT.

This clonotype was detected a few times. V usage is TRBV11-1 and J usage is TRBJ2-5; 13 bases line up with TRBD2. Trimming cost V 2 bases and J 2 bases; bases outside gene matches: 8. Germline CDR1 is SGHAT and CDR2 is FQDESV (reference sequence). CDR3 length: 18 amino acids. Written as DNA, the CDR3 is TGTGCCAGCAGCTTAATGAGACCGGGACTAGCGGGGCAAGAGACCCAGTACTTC. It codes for CASSLMRPGLAGQETQYF.

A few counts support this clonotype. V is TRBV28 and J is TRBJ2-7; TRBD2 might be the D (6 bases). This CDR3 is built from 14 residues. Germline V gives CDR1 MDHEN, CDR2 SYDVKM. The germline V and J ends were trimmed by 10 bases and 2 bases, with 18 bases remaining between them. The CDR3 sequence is CATSGEMGPYEQYF. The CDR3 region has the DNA TGTGCCACCTCGGGGGAAATGGGTCCCTACGAGCAGTACTTC.

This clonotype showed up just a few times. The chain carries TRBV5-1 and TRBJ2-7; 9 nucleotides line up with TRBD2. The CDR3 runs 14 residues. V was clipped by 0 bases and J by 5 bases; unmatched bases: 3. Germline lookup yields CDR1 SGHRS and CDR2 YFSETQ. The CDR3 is CASSLVSGGDEQYF. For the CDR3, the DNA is TGCGCCAGCAGCTTGGTTAGCGGGGGCGACGAGCAGTACTTC.